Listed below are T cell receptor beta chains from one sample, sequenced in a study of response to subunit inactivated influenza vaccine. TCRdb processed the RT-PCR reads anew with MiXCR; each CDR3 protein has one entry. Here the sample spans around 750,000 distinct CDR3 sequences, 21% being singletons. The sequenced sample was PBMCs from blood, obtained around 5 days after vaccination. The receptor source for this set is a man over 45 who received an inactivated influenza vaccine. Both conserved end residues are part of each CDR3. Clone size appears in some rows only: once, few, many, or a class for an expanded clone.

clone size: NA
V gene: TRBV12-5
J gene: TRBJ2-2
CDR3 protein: CASGLVKGGTSGENTGELFF

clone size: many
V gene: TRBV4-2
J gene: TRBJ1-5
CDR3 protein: CASSQDTDQPQHF

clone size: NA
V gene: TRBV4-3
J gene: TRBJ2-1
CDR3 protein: CASSQNFGRHNEQFF

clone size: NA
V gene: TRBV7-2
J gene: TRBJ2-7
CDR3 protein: CASSLVSGRLNEQYF

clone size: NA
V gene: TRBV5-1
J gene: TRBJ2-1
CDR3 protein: CASSPSGGSTSYNEQFF

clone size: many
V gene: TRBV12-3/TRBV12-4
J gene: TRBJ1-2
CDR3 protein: CASSWGQGDYGYTF

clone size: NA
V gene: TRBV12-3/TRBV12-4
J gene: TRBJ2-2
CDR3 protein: CASSFSQGGNTGELFF

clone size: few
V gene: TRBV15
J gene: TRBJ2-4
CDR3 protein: CATSRAAGAVKNIQYF

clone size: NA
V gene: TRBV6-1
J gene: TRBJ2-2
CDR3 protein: CASSDGTGGWDTGELFF

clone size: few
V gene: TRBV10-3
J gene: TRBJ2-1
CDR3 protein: CAIRAETSNEQFF

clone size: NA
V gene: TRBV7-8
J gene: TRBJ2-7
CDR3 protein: CASSLAGFYEQYF